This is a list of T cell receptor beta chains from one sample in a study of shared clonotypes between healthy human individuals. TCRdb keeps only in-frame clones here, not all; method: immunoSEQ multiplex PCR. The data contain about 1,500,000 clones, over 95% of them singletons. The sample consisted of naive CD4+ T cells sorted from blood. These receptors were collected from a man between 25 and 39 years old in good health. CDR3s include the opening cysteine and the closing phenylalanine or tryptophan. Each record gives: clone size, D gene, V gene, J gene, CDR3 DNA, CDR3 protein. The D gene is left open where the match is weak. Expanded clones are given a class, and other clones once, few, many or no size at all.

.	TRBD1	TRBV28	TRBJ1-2	TGTGCTACCCCCGGGACAGGCTATGGCTACACCTTC	CATPGTGYGYTF
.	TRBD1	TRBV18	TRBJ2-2	TGTGCCAGCTCACCAAAGCAGGGGGTTAACACCGGGGAGCTGTTTTTT	CASSPKQGVNTGELFF
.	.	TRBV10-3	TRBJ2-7	TGTGCCATCAGTGGACTAAGCTCCTACGAGCAGTACTTC	CAISGLSSYEQYF
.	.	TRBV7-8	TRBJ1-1	TGTGCCAGCAGCTCAAAGAGTAGGGTGGTGAACACTGAAGCTTTCTTT	CASSSKSRVVNTEAFF
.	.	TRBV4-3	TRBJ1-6	TGCGCCAGCAGCCCCCATCGACTGAATAATTCACCCCTCCACTTT	CASSPHRLNNSPLHF
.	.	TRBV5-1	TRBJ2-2	TGCGCCAGCAGCTTGGACCGAGCCGACACCGGGGAGCTGTTTTTT	CASSLDRADTGELFF
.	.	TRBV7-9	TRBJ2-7	TGTGCCAGCAGCTTAGCTAGTGAGGTCTACGAGCAGTACTTC	CASSLASEVYEQYF
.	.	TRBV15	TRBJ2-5	TGTGCCACCAGCAGACAGGGACAAGAGACCCAGTACTTC	CATSRQGQETQYF
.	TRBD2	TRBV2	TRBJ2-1	TGTGCCAGCAGTAGCCCGGGACTAGCGGGAGCTCATGAGCAGTTCTTC	CASSSPGLAGAHEQFF
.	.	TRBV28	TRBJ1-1	TGTGCCAGCGGATTACTTGGGGGCACTGAAGCTTTCTTT	CASGLLGGTEAFF
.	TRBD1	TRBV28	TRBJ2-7	TGTGCCAGCAGTTTTTTGGGACAGGGGCGATTGGTCTACTTC	CASSFLGQGRLVYF
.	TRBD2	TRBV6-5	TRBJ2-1	TGTGCCAGCAGTTCCCTAGCGGGGGACTCCTACAATGAGCAGTTCTTC	CASSSLAGDSYNEQFF
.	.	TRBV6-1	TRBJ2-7	TGTGCCAGCATCCGGACAAGGACCTCCTACGAGCAGTACTTC	CASIRTRTSYEQYF
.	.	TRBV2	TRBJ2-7	TGTGCCAGCCACCTGGACTCCTACGAGCAGTACTTC	CASHLDSYEQYF
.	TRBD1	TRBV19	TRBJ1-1	TGTGCCAGTAGTATGCAGCGGCAGGGGGAGATGAAAGCTTTCTTT	CASSMQRQGEMKAFF
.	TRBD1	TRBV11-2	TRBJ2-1	TGTGCCAGCAGCTCGGGACAGGGCCTCAACAATGAGCAGTTCTTC	CASSSGQGLNNEQFF
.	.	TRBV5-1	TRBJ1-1	TGCGCCAGCAGCCGGCCGGGACAAACGAACACTGAAGCTTTCTTT	CASSRPGQTNTEAFF
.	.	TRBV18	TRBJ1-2	TGTGCCAGCTCACCAGGGACGGACGTTGGCTACACCTTC	CASSPGTDVGYTF
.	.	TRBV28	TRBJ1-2	TGTGCCAGCAGTTTATCGGGGGACAACTATGGCTACACCTTC	CASSLSGDNYGYTF
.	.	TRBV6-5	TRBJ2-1	TGTGCCAGCAGTTTGACTGGGGAGCAGTTCTTC	CASSLTGEQFF
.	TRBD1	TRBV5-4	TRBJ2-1	TGTGCCAGCAGCCATGCTTGGGACAGGGCGGGCAATGAGCAGTTCTTC	CASSHAWDRAGNEQFF
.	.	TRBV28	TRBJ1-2	TGTGCCAGCAGTTTAGCGAGGAGCTATGGCTACACCTTC	CASSLARSYGYTF
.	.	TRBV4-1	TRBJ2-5	TGCGCCAGCAGCCAAGATTCAGAAGAGACCCAGTACTTC	CASSQDSEETQYF
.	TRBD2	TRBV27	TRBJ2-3	TGTGCCAGCAGTAGTATTAGCGGGAGAAGGACAGATACGCAGTATTTT	CASSSISGRRTDTQYF
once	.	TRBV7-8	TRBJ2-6	TGTGCCAGCAGCTTAGGGACAGCATCCTTGAACTCTGGGGCCAACGTCCTGACTTTC	CASSLGTASLNSGANVLTF
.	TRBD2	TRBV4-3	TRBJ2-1	TGCGCCAGCAGCCAAGAGGGGAGGCTAGCGGGATTCCACAATGAGCAGTTCTTC	CASSQEGRLAGFHNEQFF
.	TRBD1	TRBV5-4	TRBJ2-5	TGTGCCAGCAGCGGGACAGGCGGGGAGACCCAGTACTTC	CASSGTGGETQYF
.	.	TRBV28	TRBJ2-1	TGTGCCAGCAGTTTAACTGGCGGGGCCGGGTACAATGAGCAGTTCTTC	CASSLTGGAGYNEQFF
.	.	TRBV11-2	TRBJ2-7	TGTGCCAGCAGCTTAATTGGGGCCGTCTACGAGCAGTACTTC	CASSLIGAVYEQYF
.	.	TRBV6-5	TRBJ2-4	TGTGCCAGCAGTTACTCGAATGGGGCGGCCAAAAACATTCAGTACTTC	CASSYSNGAAKNIQYF
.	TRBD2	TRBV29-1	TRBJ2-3	TGCAGCGTTCGATCCCCCCGCGGGACTAGCGGGGGCACAGATACGCAGTATTTT	CSVRSPRGTSGGTDTQYF
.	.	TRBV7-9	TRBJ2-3	TGTGCCAGCAGCTTACCCCCAGGCAGCACAGATACGCAGTATTTT	CASSLPPGSTDTQYF
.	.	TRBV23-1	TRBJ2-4	TGCGCCAGCCCCCCCGACAGGGCCAAAAACATTCAGTACTTC	CASPPDRAKNIQYF
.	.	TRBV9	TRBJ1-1	TGTGCCAGCAGCGTAATTGATCGGGCTGATGCTTTCTTT	CASSVIDRADAFF
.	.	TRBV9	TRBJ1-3	TGTGCCAGCAGCGTAGGCCGGACCGAAATCGGCCAGAGAAACACCATATATTTT	CASSVGRTEIGQRNTIYF
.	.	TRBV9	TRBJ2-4	TGTGCCAGCAGCGTAGGGGGCGGAACTGTCACCCGCAAAAACATTCAGTACTTC	CASSVGGGTVTRKNIQYF
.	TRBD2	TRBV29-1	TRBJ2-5	TGCAGCGTTGAAGGTAGCGGGAGGGTCCAAGAGACCCAGTACTTC	CSVEGSGRVQETQYF
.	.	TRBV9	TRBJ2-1	TGTGCCAGCAGCCCGGGGATTGAGCAGTTCTTC	CASSPGIEQFF
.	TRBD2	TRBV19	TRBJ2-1	TGTGCCAGTAGTATTCCCGGAGTAGCGGGAGCAAAAAACAATGAGCAGTTCTTC	CASSIPGVAGAKNNEQFF
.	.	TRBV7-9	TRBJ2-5	TGTGCCAGCAGCTTAGGTGGGGACAAGTTTCAAGAGACCCAGTACTTC	CASSLGGDKFQETQYF
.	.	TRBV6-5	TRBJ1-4	TGTGCCAGCAGGCCCCTTGGATCAAGAGGTGAAAAACTGTTTTTT	CASRPLGSRGEKLFF
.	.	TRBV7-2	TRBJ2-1	TGTGCCAGCAGGGAGTTCGTCAATGAGCAGTTCTTC	CASREFVNEQFF
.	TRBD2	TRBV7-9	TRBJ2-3	TGTGCCAGCAGCTTAAGGCGGCTAGCGGGAGGTTTGGTAGATACGCAGTATTTT	CASSLRRLAGGLVDTQYF
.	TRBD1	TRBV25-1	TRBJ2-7	TGTGCCAGCAGTGTAACCGGGACAGGCTCCTACGAGCAGTACTTC	CASSVTGTGSYEQYF
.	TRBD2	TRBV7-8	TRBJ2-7	TGTGCCAGCAGCTTAGGGGACTATTACTACGAGCAGTACTTC	CASSLGDYYYEQYF
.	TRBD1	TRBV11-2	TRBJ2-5	TGTGCCAGCAGCTTCACGACAGGGACGGCAGAGACCCAGTACTTC	CASSFTTGTAETQYF
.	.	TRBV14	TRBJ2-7	TGTGCCAGCAGCCAAGGGTGGAGAGGAAAAATTTCCTACGAGCAGTACTTC	CASSQGWRGKISYEQYF
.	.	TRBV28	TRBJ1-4	TGTGCCAGCAGTGAGGGGGGGCCCAATGAAAAACTGTTTTTT	CASSEGGPNEKLFF
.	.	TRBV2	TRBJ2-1	TGTGCCAGCAGTGACCCAAGGACTGAGCAGTTCTTC	CASSDPRTEQFF
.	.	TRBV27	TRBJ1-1	TGTGCCAGCAGTAGGACAGTAGGTGAAGCTTTCTTT	CASSRTVGEAFF
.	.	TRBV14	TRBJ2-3	TGTGCCAGCAGCCAGTCCCTCGCGGGTACGCAGTATTTT	CASSQSLAGTQYF
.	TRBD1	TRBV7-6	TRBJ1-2	TGTGCCAGCAGCTTAGTTCCTGCGGGGACAGGGGACCGCTATGGCTACACCTTC	CASSLVPAGTGDRYGYTF
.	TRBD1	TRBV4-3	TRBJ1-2	TGCGCCAGCAGCCAAGACCTCACAGGGGTCAACTATGGCTACACCTTC	CASSQDLTGVNYGYTF
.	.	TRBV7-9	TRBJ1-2	TGTGCCAGCAGCCCAGTAGGGGGGGCGACGCTTGGCTACACCTTC	CASSPVGGATLGYTF
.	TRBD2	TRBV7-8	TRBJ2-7	TGTGCCAGCAGCTTAGACGCCCTAGCGGGAAGGCCCCACTACGAGCAGTACTTC	CASSLDALAGRPHYEQYF
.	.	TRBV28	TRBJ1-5	TGTGCCAGCAGTACGGGCAATCAGCCCCAGCATTTT	CASSTGNQPQHF
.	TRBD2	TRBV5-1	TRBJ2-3	TGCGCCAGCGCTACCGGGACTAGGTCGGATACGCAGTATTTT	CASATGTRSDTQYF
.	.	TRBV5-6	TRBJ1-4	TGTGCCAGCAGCCTAGTCAGGGACGGGGGACTGTTTTTT	CASSLVRDGGLFF
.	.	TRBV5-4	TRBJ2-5	TGTGCCAGCAGCTTGGGGGGAGTCCAAGAGACCCAGTACTTC	CASSLGGVQETQYF